The 14 T cell receptor beta chains presented below share a single source sample, sequenced in a study of cytomegalovirus exposure and HLA in healthy donors. 60 Vbeta and 13 Jbeta primers were used in PCR. This table comes from immunoSEQ multiplex PCR, and its TCRdb copy is limited to in-frame clones, with some not included. This sample has about 210,000 clones, with about 80% found just once. Sequenced input: PBMCs. The receptors were gathered from a woman aged 50 to 65 in good health and CMV-seropositive.

The chain recombines TRBV6-6 with TRBJ2-3, with 8 bases identical to TRBD1. CDR3 length: 14 residues. The J segment lost 1 base and the V segment lost 6 bases, leaving 3 bases of the junction unmatched. CDR1 MNHNY and CDR2 SVGAGI come from the germline V gene (reference sequence). CDR3 in DNA: TGTGCCAGCAGGCCAGGGGGCCGCACAGATACGCAGTATTTT. Its protein product is CASRPGGRTDTQYF.

The chain carries TRBV19 and TRBJ2-1; D call uncertain. The germline V gene encodes CDR1 LNHDA and CDR2 SQIVND (reference sequence). The CDR3 loop spans 13 amino acids. The V end lost 2 bases, the J end lost 3 bases, and 5 bases lay between the germline ends. The CDR3 here is CASSISSYNEQFF. DNA for the CDR3: TGTGCCAGTAGTATATCCAGCTACAATGAGCAGTTCTTC. The complete variable domain, with remaining parts taken from reference TRBV19 and TRBJ2-1, reads DGGITQSPKYLFRKEGQNVTLSCEQNLNHDAMYWYRQDPGQGLRLIYYSQIVNDFQKGDIAEGYSVSREKKESFPLTVTSAQKNPTAFYLCASSISSYNEQFFGPGTRLTVL.

This clone was seen more than once but under ten times. The rearrangement joins TRBV6-1 to TRBJ1-4; D remains ambiguous. The CDR3 extends over 13 amino acids. V was shortened by 3 bases and J by 8 bases, with 10 bases between the two germline ends. The germline V gene encodes CDR1 MNHNS and CDR2 SASEGT. The chain's CDR3 is CASSDSQREKLFF. The CDR3 region has the DNA TGTGCCAGCAGTGACTCTCAGCGAGAAAAACTGTTTTTT.

The chain carries TRBV7-2 and TRBJ1-1, with TRBD1 as a possible D gene (6 bases). CDR3 size: 13 residues. Trimming pared 2 bases from V and 11 bases from J, leaving 15 bases between. Germline CDR1 reads SGHTA; CDR2 reads FQGNSA. Here the CDR3 DNA reads TGTGCCAGCAGCTTATTTCGTGCAGGGGTCGCTTTCTTT. This sequence encodes CASSLFRAGVAFF.

The gene calls are TRBV18 and TRBJ2-3, with 11 nucleotides matching TRBD1. Germline values: CDR1 KGHSH, CDR2 LQKENI. The CDR3 runs 15 residues. Trimming took 2 bases from V and 5 from J; bases not matched to a gene: 3. In DNA form, the CDR3 reads TGTGCCAGCTCACCAGGACAGGGGGCTGGAGATACGCAGTATTTT. Protein: CASSPGQGAGDTQYF.

The rearrangement links TRBV11-2 to TRBJ2-7; possibly TRBD2 for D (6 bases). V was shortened by 1 base and J by 2 bases, with 12 bases between the two germline ends. The CDR3 contains 15 residues. CDR1 SGHAT and CDR2 FQNNGV come from the germline V gene. In nucleotides, the CDR3 is TGTGCCAGCAGCTTAGGGAGGGTGGAAACCTACGAGCAGTACTTC. As protein: CASSLGRVETYEQYF.

The chain uses TRBV4-1 and TRBJ2-7; D remains ambiguous. Germline V CDR1 and CDR2: MGHRA, YSYEKL. Trimming took 0 bases from V and 4 from J, leaving 13 bases between them. The CDR3 is made up of 15 amino acids. The CDR3 region is CASSQEMNRVYEQYF. CDR3 DNA sequence: TGCGCCAGCAGCCAAGAAATGAATCGCGTTTACGAGCAGTACTTC.

The chain has TRBV5-8 and TRBJ1-2, with TRBD1 matching 7 bases. The germline gives CDR1 SGHTS, CDR2 YDEGEE. The ends lost 1 base at V and 10 bases at J; junction bases unmatched: 1. The CDR3 covers 11 residues. The CDR3 DNA is TGTGCCAGCAGCTTGACAGGGGACTACACCTTC. As protein: CASSLTGDYTF.

The V gene is TRBV12-5, the J gene TRBJ2-1; TRBD1 matches 7 bases. This CDR3 comprises 13 residues. V shed 8 bases, J shed 4 bases, and the junction held 5 bases outside the gene matches. Germline-derived CDR1 and CDR2 are LGHNT and FRNRAP. The CDR3 protein is CASSGGLYNEQFF. The CDR3 DNA is TGTGCTAGTTCAGGGGGATTGTACAATGAGCAGTTCTTC. The full variable domain, rest sourced from reference TRBV12-5 and TRBJ2-1, is DARVTQTPRHKVTEMGQEVTMRCQPILGHNTVFWYRQTMMQGLELLAYFRNRAPLDDSGMPKDRFSAEMPDATLATLKIQPSEPRDSAVYFCASSGGLYNEQFFGPGTRLTVL.

The chain joins TRBV4-1 to TRBJ1-6; 7 bases agree with TRBD1. With 4 bases clipped from V and 8 bases from J, the junction kept 14 bases outside the gene matches. This CDR3 region has 17 residues. Germline V CDR1 and CDR2: MGHRA, YSYEKL. The CDR3 loop reads CASSRGQAGAIDSPLHF. DNA of the CDR3: TGCGCCAGCAGCCGTGGACAGGCTGGGGCAATTGATTCACCCCTCCACTTT.

The chain carries TRBV6-4 and TRBJ2-3; 10 nucleotides line up with TRBD1. V gave up 1 base and J gave up 5 bases; unmatched junction bases: 6. Germline-derived CDR1 and CDR2 are MRHNA and SNTAGT. This CDR3 contains 16 residues. The CDR3 loop is CASSDFAGQGKDTQYF. The CDR3 DNA reads TGTGCCAGCAGTGACTTCGCGGGACAGGGGAAAGATACGCAGTATTTT.

This chain links TRBV5-6 with TRBJ1-2; no reliable D call. In germline, CDR1 is SGHDT, CDR2 YYEEEE. The CDR3 has 14 residues. V lost 6 bases and J lost 2, with 14 bases in between. The CDR3 DNA reads as TGTGCCAGCACCCCTCGTGGCGGGAACTATGGCTACACCTTC. It specifies CASTPRGGNYGYTF.

The V and J genes are TRBV6-1 and TRBJ2-7; a weak D match, TRBD1 (6 bases). Trimming stripped 0 bases from V and 4 bases from J, with 19 bases between. This CDR3 comprises 17 residues. CDR1 and CDR2 (germline): MNHNS, SASEGT. CDR3 coding DNA: TGTGCCAGCAGTGAAGCAGCATTAGGACAGTTCCCTTACGAGCAGTACTTC. Translating it yields CASSEAALGQFPYEQYF.

The V and J genes are TRBV19 and TRBJ1-4; 10 nucleotides line up with TRBD1. The junction had 11 bases not matched to a gene; V was cut back by 9 bases and J by 10 bases. Germline assignment: CDR1 LNHDA and CDR2 SQIVND (reference sequence). The CDR3 runs to 14 residues. Here the CDR3 DNA reads TGTGCCAGCAGGTCCGGGACAGGGGAACGAAAACTGTTTTTT. Protein product: CASRSGTGERKLFF.